These T cell receptor beta chains were read from a single sample in a study of T cells in Graves' hyperthyroidism and ophthalmopathy. TCRdb analysed the multiplex PCR reads with MiXCR anew, one entry per CDR3 protein. The profile shows 400,000 to 450,000 distinct CDR3 sequences, about 15% of them singletons. The sequenced material came from blood. These receptors originate from a man aged 18 to 29 with Graves' ophthalmopathy. Both conserved end residues are part of each CDR3. Each record gives: D gene, J gene, V gene, clone size, CDR3 DNA, CDR3 protein. D genes are given only for firm matches. The listing skips clone size in some rows; elsewhere it reads once, few, many or a size class.

D gene: -
J gene: TRBJ2-5
V gene: TRBV28
clone size: many
CDR3 DNA: TGTGCCAGCAGCTATGGACTAGGGGGGGAGACCCAGTACTTC
CDR3 protein: CASSYGLGGETQYF

D gene: -
J gene: TRBJ1-2
V gene: TRBV5-1
clone size: -
CDR3 DNA: TGCGCCAGCAGCTTGGAAGGTTTAGGGGGCTATGGCTACACCTTC
CDR3 protein: CASSLEGLGGYGYTF

D gene: -
J gene: TRBJ2-7
V gene: TRBV2
clone size: many
CDR3 DNA: TGTGCCAGCAGCCAAACAGGGTTCTCCTACGAGCAGTACTTC
CDR3 protein: CASSQTGFSYEQYF

D gene: TRBD1
J gene: TRBJ2-7
V gene: TRBV27
clone size: many
CDR3 DNA: TGTGCCAGCAGTTTTGGGACAGGAGTTACCTACGAGCAGTACTTC
CDR3 protein: CASSFGTGVTYEQYF

D gene: -
J gene: TRBJ2-7
V gene: TRBV6-1
clone size: many
CDR3 DNA: TGTGCCAGCAGTAGGACCGTTCACTACGAGCAGTACTTC
CDR3 protein: CASSRTVHYEQYF

D gene: TRBD1
J gene: TRBJ2-5
V gene: TRBV5-5
clone size: many
CDR3 DNA: TGTGCCAGCAGGGGCACAGGGGAAGAGACCCAGTACTTC
CDR3 protein: CASRGTGEETQYF

D gene: -
J gene: TRBJ1-6
V gene: TRBV30
clone size: many
CDR3 DNA: TGTGCCTGGAGTGTAGAAAGGGGGCTCCACTTT
CDR3 protein: CAWSVERGLHF

D gene: TRBD1
J gene: TRBJ1-5
V gene: TRBV30
clone size: many
CDR3 DNA: TGTGCCTGGAGTGGGACAGGGCGGAATCAGCCCCAGCATTTT
CDR3 protein: CAWSGTGRNQPQHF

D gene: -
J gene: TRBJ1-1
V gene: TRBV12-3/TRBV12-4
clone size: many
CDR3 DNA: TGTGCCAGCACTGCCCAGCCCGGGATGGACACTGAAGCTTTCTTT
CDR3 protein: CASTAQPGMDTEAFF

D gene: -
J gene: TRBJ2-3
V gene: TRBV25-1
clone size: few
CDR3 DNA: TGTGCCAGCAGTGGGCCGGGACGTCTTAGCACAGATACGCAGTATTTT
CDR3 protein: CASSGPGRLSTDTQYF

D gene: TRBD2
J gene: TRBJ2-2
V gene: TRBV11-2
clone size: many
CDR3 DNA: TGTGCCAGCCGGAGCGGGGGGCAGGTCGGGGAGCTGTTTTTT
CDR3 protein: CASRSGGQVGELFF

D gene: TRBD1
J gene: TRBJ2-7
V gene: TRBV5-6
clone size: -
CDR3 DNA: TGTGCCAGCAGCTCCCCCGGGACAGGGGGCTGGGAGCAGTACTTC
CDR3 protein: CASSSPGTGGWEQYF

D gene: -
J gene: TRBJ2-3
V gene: TRBV12-3/TRBV12-4
clone size: many
CDR3 DNA: TGTGCCAGCAGCAAGGGGGAGTTGGGTACATGGACGCAGTATTTT
CDR3 protein: CASSKGELGTWTQYF

D gene: -
J gene: TRBJ2-4
V gene: TRBV30
clone size: few
CDR3 DNA: TGTGCCTGGACCGGTTTAGGGGGGTCCAGAAACATTCAGTACTTC
CDR3 protein: CAWTGLGGSRNIQYF

D gene: -
J gene: TRBJ2-7
V gene: TRBV10-3
clone size: many
CDR3 DNA: TGTGCCATCAGCGGCAGGGCGTTTATTGAGCAGTACTTC
CDR3 protein: CAISGRAFIEQYF

D gene: -
J gene: TRBJ1-5
V gene: TRBV12-3/TRBV12-4
clone size: many
CDR3 DNA: TGTGCCAGCACCCTCGCTACCAATCAGCCCCAGCATTTT
CDR3 protein: CASTLATNQPQHF

D gene: -
J gene: TRBJ2-3
V gene: TRBV13
clone size: many
CDR3 DNA: TGTGCCAGCAATGGGGCCAAGGGTACGCAGTATTTT
CDR3 protein: CASNGAKGTQYF

D gene: TRBD1
J gene: TRBJ2-2
V gene: TRBV4-1
clone size: few
CDR3 DNA: TGCGCCAGCAGCCAACGTCCAGGGGGCGGGGAGCTGTTTTTT
CDR3 protein: CASSQRPGGGELFF

D gene: -
J gene: TRBJ2-7
V gene: TRBV27
clone size: -
CDR3 DNA: TGTGCCAGCAGTTCTTTGCAGGTGGCAGAAGGGATCTACGAGCAGTACTTC
CDR3 protein: CASSSLQVAEGIYEQYF

D gene: TRBD2
J gene: TRBJ2-1
V gene: TRBV15
clone size: few
CDR3 DNA: TGTGCCACCAGCGCCCACCCAGCGGGGGGGCCGGAGAATGAGCAGTTCTTC
CDR3 protein: CATSAHPAGGPENEQFF

D gene: TRBD1
J gene: TRBJ1-2
V gene: TRBV20-1
clone size: few
CDR3 DNA: TGCAGTGCTAGATTGGGGACAGGGTTCTATGGCTACACCTTC
CDR3 protein: CSARLGTGFYGYTF

D gene: -
J gene: TRBJ2-3
V gene: TRBV11-3
clone size: many
CDR3 DNA: TGTGCCAGCAGCTTAGAACAGGGTGATACGCAGTATTTT
CDR3 protein: CASSLEQGDTQYF

D gene: -
J gene: TRBJ2-1
V gene: TRBV7-2
clone size: many
CDR3 DNA: TGTGCCAGCAGCTTAGATAAGTGGGCGTACTACAATGAGCAGTTCTTC
CDR3 protein: CASSLDKWAYYNEQFF

D gene: -
J gene: TRBJ1-6
V gene: TRBV11-3
clone size: many
CDR3 DNA: TGTGCCAGCAGCTTAGGTCTCAATTCACCCCTCCACTTT
CDR3 protein: CASSLGLNSPLHF

D gene: -
J gene: TRBJ2-6
V gene: TRBV7-8
clone size: few
CDR3 DNA: TGTGCCAGCAGCACACACATCTCTGGGGCCAACGTCCTGACTTTC
CDR3 protein: CASSTHISGANVLTF

D gene: TRBD2
J gene: TRBJ2-3
V gene: TRBV5-6
clone size: many
CDR3 DNA: TGTGCCAGCAGCTTCCTAGCGGAGGTTACGAATACGCAGTATTTT
CDR3 protein: CASSFLAEVTNTQYF

D gene: -
J gene: TRBJ2-5
V gene: TRBV6-1
clone size: many
CDR3 DNA: TGTGCCAGCAGAGTACAGCCGTACCAAGAGACCCAGTACTTC
CDR3 protein: CASRVQPYQETQYF

D gene: -
J gene: TRBJ2-7
V gene: TRBV5-1
clone size: many
CDR3 DNA: TGCGCCAGCAGCTTGGCTAGGGCCTACGAGCAGTACTTC
CDR3 protein: CASSLARAYEQYF

D gene: TRBD1
J gene: TRBJ1-3
V gene: TRBV2
clone size: few
CDR3 DNA: TGTGCCAGCAGAGACAGGGCCTCTGGAAACACCATATATTTT
CDR3 protein: CASRDRASGNTIYF